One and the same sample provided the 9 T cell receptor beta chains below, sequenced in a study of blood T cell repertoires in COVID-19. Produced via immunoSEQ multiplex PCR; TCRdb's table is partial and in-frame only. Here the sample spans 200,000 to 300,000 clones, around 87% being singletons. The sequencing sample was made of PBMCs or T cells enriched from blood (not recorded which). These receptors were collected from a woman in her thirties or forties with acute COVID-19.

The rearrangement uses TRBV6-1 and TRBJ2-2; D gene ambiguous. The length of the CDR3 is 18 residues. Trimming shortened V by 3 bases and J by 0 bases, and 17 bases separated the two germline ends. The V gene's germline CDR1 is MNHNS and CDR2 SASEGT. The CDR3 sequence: CASSEILVLRPNTGELFF. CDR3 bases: TGTGCCAGCAGTGAGATTCTAGTTTTAAGGCCGAACACCGGGGAGCTGTTTTTT.

In nucleotides, the CDR3 is TGTGCCAGCAGTCCGCCCGTAGATCCGGCTGGAAACACCATATATTTT. This sequence encodes CASSPPVDPAGNTIYF. The chain links TRBV28 to TRBJ1-3, with no clear D. The V and J ends lost 5 bases and 2 bases respectively, with 16 bases between them. Germline V gives CDR1 MDHEN, CDR2 SYDVKM. This CDR3 spans 16 amino acids.

This CDR3 reads CASSAVAGSSYNEQFF. Written as DNA, the CDR3 is TGTGCCAGTAGTGCCGTAGCGGGTAGCTCCTACAATGAGCAGTTCTTC. The chain has TRBV19 and TRBJ2-1; 7 bases fit TRBD2. The CDR3 is 16 residues long. Germline-derived CDR1 and CDR2 are LNHDA and SQIVND (reference sequence). V gave up 5 bases and J gave up 0 bases; unmatched junction bases: 7.

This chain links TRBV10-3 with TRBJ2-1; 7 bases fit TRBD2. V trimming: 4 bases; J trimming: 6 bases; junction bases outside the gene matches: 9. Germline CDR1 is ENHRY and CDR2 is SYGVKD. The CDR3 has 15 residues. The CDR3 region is CAISVAGTGPNEQFF. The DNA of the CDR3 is TGTGCCATCAGTGTAGCGGGTACCGGACCCAATGAGCAGTTCTTC.

CDR3 DNA sequence: TGTGCCAGCAGCTTAATGGGACAGGGGATCGCCGGGGAGCTGTTTTTT. Its protein product is CASSLMGQGIAGELFF. The V and J genes are TRBV7-3 and TRBJ2-2, with 10 bases aligning to TRBD1. The CDR3 has 16 residues. V lost 1 base to trimming and J lost 6 bases; unmatched junction nucleotides: 5. Germline V gives CDR1 SGHTA, CDR2 FQGTGA.

CDR3 in amino acids: CASSRERDEQYF. CDR3 nucleotides: TGTGCCAGCAGCCGGGAGAGGGACGAGCAGTACTTC. The chain joins TRBV5-4 to TRBJ2-7; D is perhaps TRBD2 (6 bases). Trimming left V 4 bases short and J 5 bases short, with 10 bases between. The CDR3 has 12 residues. Per the germline V gene, CDR1 is SGHNT and CDR2 is YYREEE (reference sequence).

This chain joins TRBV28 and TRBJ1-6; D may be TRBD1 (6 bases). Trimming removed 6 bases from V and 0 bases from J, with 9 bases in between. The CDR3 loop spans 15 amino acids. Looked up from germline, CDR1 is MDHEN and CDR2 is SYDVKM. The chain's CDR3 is CASSTGPSYNSPLHF. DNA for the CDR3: TGTGCCAGCAGCACAGGGCCCTCCTATAATTCACCCCTCCACTTT.

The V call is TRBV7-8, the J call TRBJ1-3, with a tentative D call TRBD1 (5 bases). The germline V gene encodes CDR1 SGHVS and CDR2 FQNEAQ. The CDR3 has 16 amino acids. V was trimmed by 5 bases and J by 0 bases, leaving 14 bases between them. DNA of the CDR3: TGTGCCAGCAGCCTGACAGACAGAATCTCTGGAAACACCATATATTTT. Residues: CASSLTDRISGNTIYF. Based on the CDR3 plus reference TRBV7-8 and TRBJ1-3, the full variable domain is GAGVSQSPRYKVAKRGQDVALRCDPISGHVSLFWYQQALGQGPEFLTYFQNEAQLDKSGLPSDRFFAERPEGSVSTLKIQRTQQEDSAVYLCASSLTDRISGNTIYFGEGSWLTVV.

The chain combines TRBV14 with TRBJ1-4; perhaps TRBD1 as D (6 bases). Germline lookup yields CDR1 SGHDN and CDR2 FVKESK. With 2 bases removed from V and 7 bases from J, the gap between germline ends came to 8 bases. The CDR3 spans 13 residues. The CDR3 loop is CASSQQGIEKLFF. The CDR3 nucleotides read TGTGCCAGCAGCCAACAGGGGATTGAAAAACTGTTTTTT.